Shown below are 7 T cell receptor beta chains from a single sample sequenced in a study of shared clonotypes between healthy human individuals. Measured with immunoSEQ multiplex PCR; TCRdb has only the in-frame clones, and not every one. The sample yields under 600,000 clones, 75% to 80% seen once. Sequenced material: PBMCs. The receptors stem from a woman aged 40-49 years in good health. Some clones in this sample may be carry-over from other donors' samples.

As to this clone: This sample also contains other DNA sequences that code for the same CDR3. The rearrangement links TRBV7-9 to TRBJ2-3; D call uncertain. V was cut by 2 bases and J by 3 bases, with 3 bases left in between. There are 12 residues in the CDR3. Per the germline V gene, CDR1 is SEHNR and CDR2 is FQNEAQ (reference sequence). The CDR3 DNA follows: TGTGCCAGCAGCTTACTTACAGATACGCAGTATTTT. Its protein product is CASSLLTDTQYF. The full variable domain, with the rest looked up from reference TRBV7-9 and TRBJ2-3, is DTGVSQNPRHKITKRGQNVTFRCDPISEHNRLYWYRQTLGQGPEFLTYFQNEAQLEKSRLLSDRFSAERPKGSFSTLEIQRTEQGDSAMYLCASSLLTDTQYFGPGTRLTVL.

The chain's CDR3 is CASSRGPMSNQPQHF. The DNA for the CDR3 is TGTGCCAGCAGCCGGGGCCCCATGAGCAATCAGCCCCAGCATTTT. The V and J genes are TRBV7-6 and TRBJ1-5; perhaps TRBD1 as D (5 bases). CDR3 size: 15 residues. The V end lost 5 bases, the J end lost 1 base, and 12 bases lay between the germline ends. Germline lookup yields CDR1 SGHVS and CDR2 FNYEAQ.

The V gene is TRBV18, the J gene TRBJ1-4; no definite D call. V shed 5 bases and J shed 5 bases, with 18 bases lying between them. Looked up from germline, CDR1 is KGHSH and CDR2 is LQKENI. The CDR3 has 16 residues. The DNA of the CDR3 is TGTGCCAGCTCATCGACCCAGGCACAGTTAAATGAAAAACTGTTTTTT. Its protein is CASSSTQAQLNEKLFF.

The V call is TRBV30, the J call TRBJ2-3; 10 bases agree with TRBD2. V trimming: 0 bases; J trimming: 4 bases; junction bases outside the gene matches: 7. The CDR3 totals 16 residues. Germline values: CDR1 GTSNPN, CDR2 SVGIG (reference sequence). CDR3 residues: CAWSVIPSGSSDTQYF. The CDR3 coding sequence is TGTGCCTGGAGTGTAATTCCTAGCGGGAGTTCAGATACGCAGTATTTT.

The chain joins TRBV5-1 to TRBJ2-7; D may be TRBD2 (7 bases). Germline V gene lookup returns CDR1 SGHRS and CDR2 YFSETQ. CDR3 length equals 14 residues. Between the trimmed V and J ends, which lost 1 base and 6 bases, there was a span of 14 bases. CDR3 amino acids: CASSLYGGRREQYF. Written as DNA, the CDR3 is TGCGCCAGCAGCTTGTACGGGGGGCGCCGCGAGCAGTACTTC.

The V gene is TRBV30, the J gene TRBJ2-7, with D tentatively TRBD2 (5 bases). Trimming shortened V by 1 base and J by 3 bases, and 10 bases separated the two germline ends. CDR1 and CDR2 from the germline V gene are GTSNPN and SVGIG (reference sequence). The CDR3 loop spans 13 amino acids. For the CDR3, the DNA is TGTGCCTGGAGTGAGAAGAGGGACTACGAGCAGTACTTC. Translation: CAWSEKRDYEQYF.

The genes are TRBV5-8 and TRBJ1-5; D remains ambiguous. The CDR3 runs 15 residues. The germline CDR1 and CDR2 sequences are SGHTS and YDEGEE. V lost 1 base and J lost 0, with 8 bases in between. The CDR3 protein is CASSLWENSNQPQHF. The CDR3 DNA reads as TGTGCCAGCAGCTTGTGGGAGAATAGCAATCAGCCCCAGCATTTT.